These 20 T cell receptor beta chains share one sample of origin, sequenced in a study of spatial heterogeneity in lung cancer. Study outcomes and limitations: The number of expanded tumor alpha and beta chains correlated with mutation number.

TCRdb independently ran MiXCR on the 5' RACE reads; one entry per CDR3 protein. Of around 11,000 distinct CDR3 sequences in the sample, 6.5% to 8.5% were seen once. Time point given: sample taken at primary tumor resection. Their antigens remain unidentified. The sample consisted of lung tumor tissue, taken at surgery. The receptors derive from a female donor with early-stage non-small cell lung cancer.

By sample share, this clonotype is medium-sized. Little can be read into the size of this beta chain, an off-target read in a library designed for alpha chains. The gene calls are TRBV5-6 and TRBJ1-2; 7 nucleotides line up with TRBD1. V shed 4 bases and J 2 bases; nucleotides not matched to a gene: 8. Germline V gene sequence: CDR1 SGHDT, CDR2 YYEEEE. The CDR3 spans 15 residues. The CDR3 loop reads CASSLGDSRNYGYTF. CDR3 in DNA: TGTGCCAGCAGCCTGGGGGACAGTAGGAACTATGGCTACACCTTC.

This clonotype was seen at least ten times. This beta chain turned up in a library designed for alpha chains; as an off-target read, its abundance says little. The chain recombines TRBV12-3 or TRBV12-4 with TRBJ2-5; D is perhaps TRBD1 or TRBD2 (5 bases each). The CDR3 runs 15 residues. Between the trimmed V and J ends, which lost 6 bases and 4 bases, there was a span of 18 bases. CDR3 nucleotide sequence: TGTGCCAGCAGCTTAACCGGGGCCTACGGAGAGACCCAGTACTTC. It is translated as CASSLTGAYGETQYF.

At least ten counts were recorded for this clonotype. This beta chain is an unintended read in a library built for alpha chains; its size means little. The V call is TRBV5-1, the J call TRBJ2-6, with a weak D call TRBD1 (6 bases). Germline assignment: CDR1 SGHRS and CDR2 YFSETQ. The CDR3 consists of 17 residues. Trimming took off 0 bases at V and 2 bases at J, with 12 bases between the two ends. The CDR3 DNA follows: TGCGCCAGCAGCTTGGGACAGGTACTTCCTGGGGCCAACGTCCTGACTTTC. It is translated as CASSLGQVLPGANVLTF. Full variable domain (remainder filled in from reference TRBV5-1 and TRBJ2-6): KAGVTQTPRYLIKTRGQQVTLSCSPISGHRSVSWYQQTPGQGLQFLFEYFSETQRNKGNFPGRFSGRQFSNSRSEMNVSTLELGDSALYLCASSLGQVLPGANVLTFGAGSRLTVL.

The table lists this clonotype with many counts. This beta chain turned up in a library designed for alpha chains; as an off-target read, its abundance says little. This sequence joins TRBV7-9 and TRBJ1-3; 9 nucleotides match TRBD1. V gave up 4 bases and J gave up 2 bases; unmatched junction bases: 3. Germline values: CDR1 SEHNR, CDR2 FQNEAQ (reference sequence). This CDR3 has 15 residues. The CDR3 loop is CASSSDRGTGNTIYF. CDR3 sequence (DNA): TGTGCCAGCAGCTCGGACAGGGGAACTGGAAACACCATATATTTT. The full variable domain, with the rest looked up from reference TRBV7-9 and TRBJ1-3, is DTGVSQNPRHKITKRGQNVTFRCDPISEHNRLYWYRQTLGQGPEFLTYFQNEAQLEKSRLLSDRFSAERPKGSFSTLEIQRTEQGDSAMYLCASSSDRGTGNTIYFGEGSWLTVV.

Worth noting for this clonotype: Found in a library prepared for alpha chains, this beta chain is an off-target read, and its abundance has little meaning. The V and J genes are TRBV7-3 and TRBJ1-4, with 9 bases identical to TRBD1. J gave up 8 bases and V 0 bases, and 7 bases lay outside the gene matches. This CDR3 comprises 16 residues. The V gene's germline CDR1 is SGHTA and CDR2 FQGTGA. Here the CDR3 reads CASSLTGGQGGEKLFF. As DNA, the CDR3 is TGTGCCAGCAGCTTAACCGGGGGACAGGGAGGGGAAAAACTGTTTTTT.

By share, this clonotype ranks as medium-sized (0.01 to 0.1%). A library made for alpha chains picked up this beta chain off target, so its size means little. The chain joins TRBV20-1 to TRBJ2-3; 15 positions match TRBD2. V lost 4 bases, J lost 4 bases, and 6 bases stayed unmatched. This CDR3 has 16 amino acids. In germline, CDR1 is DFQATT, CDR2 SNEGSKA (reference sequence). The CDR3 region has the DNA TGCAGTGCTATTGGACTAGCGGGGGGGCCGGCAGATACGCAGTATTTT. Translating gives CSAIGLAGGPADTQYF.

There are many counts of this clonotype. A library made for alpha chains picked up this beta chain off target, so its size means little. The chain combines TRBV7-2 with TRBJ2-5, with 9 bases aligning to TRBD2. V gave up 7 bases and J gave up 2 bases; unmatched junction bases: 11. Germline CDR1 is SGHTA and CDR2 is FQGNSA. CDR3 size: 16 residues. The CDR3 nucleotides are TGTGCCAGCACAAGATTGCGGGCGGGGGGGCAAGAGACCCAGTACTTC. This translates into CASTRLRAGGQETQYF.

By frequency in the sample, this clonotype is medium-sized. This beta chain slipped into a library made for alpha chains as a stray read, so its size is not meaningful. The chain couples TRBV27 to TRBJ2-7; tentative D call: TRBD1 (7 bases). CDR3 length: 13 residues. Trimming took off 3 bases at V and 4 bases at J, with 10 bases between the two ends. Germline values: CDR1 MNHEY, CDR2 SMNVEV (reference sequence). The CDR3 loop reads CASSFRGDYEQYF. The CDR3 DNA is TGTGCCAGCAGTTTCAGGGGGGATTACGAGCAGTACTTC.

At least ten counts were recorded for this clonotype. Found in a library prepared for alpha chains, this beta chain is an off-target read, and its abundance has little meaning. This chain links TRBV28 with TRBJ1-5; 7 nucleotides agree with TRBD1. Germline loops: CDR1 MDHEN, CDR2 SYDVKM. V was pared by 6 bases and J by 2 bases, with 4 bases of the junction left unmatched. The CDR3 is 14 amino acids. The CDR3 DNA reads TGTGCCAGCAGCTCGGACAGGCGCAATCAGCCCCAGCATTTT. Encoded protein: CASSSDRRNQPQHF.

At least ten counts were recorded for this clonotype. A library prepared for alpha chains yielded this beta chain as an off-target read; its size is of little meaning. This chain connects TRBV5-1 to TRBJ1-4; D is uncertain. Germline V gives CDR1 SGHRS, CDR2 YFSETQ. Trimming cost V 0 bases and J 7 bases, with 7 bases left between them. The CDR3 extends over 13 amino acids. The chain's CDR3 is CASSLAQSEKLFF. CDR3 bases: TGCGCCAGCAGCTTGGCACAGTCTGAAAAACTGTTTTTT.

This clonotype was seen a handful of times. This beta chain is off target for a library built for alpha chains, so its abundance means little. The chain employs TRBV6-1 and TRBJ2-1, with D tentatively TRBD2 (6 bases). Germline V gives CDR1 MNHNS, CDR2 SASEGT. The germline V and J ends were trimmed by 2 bases and 0 bases, with 14 bases remaining between them. The CDR3 consists of 17 residues. The CDR3 DNA reads as TGTGCCAGCAGTGAACCACTAGCTGCAAGCTCCTACAATGAGCAGTTCTTC. Encoded protein: CASSEPLAASSYNEQFF.

This clonotype is termed medium-sized. Because the library targeted alpha chains, this beta chain is an off-target read whose size means little. The genes are TRBV7-8 and TRBJ2-2; tentative D call: TRBD1 (5 bases). The CDR3 sequence is 16 residues long. Germline V gene data show CDR1 as SGHVS and CDR2 as FQNEAQ. Trimming cost V 2 bases and J 2 bases, with 12 bases left between them. The CDR3 region is CASSLRTGLNTGELFF. Here the CDR3 DNA reads TGTGCCAGCAGCTTACGAACAGGATTAAACACCGGGGAGCTGTTTTTT.

As for this clonotype: Little can be read into the size of this beta chain, an off-target read in a library designed for alpha chains. The chain carries TRBV11-2 and TRBJ2-3; TRBD2 matches 12 bases. This CDR3 spans 16 amino acids. The germline V gene has CDR1 SGHAT and CDR2 FQNNGV. Trimming cost V 1 base and J 1 base; bases outside gene matches: 0. CDR3 DNA sequence: TGTGCCAGCAGCTTAGGACTAGCGGGAGGCACAGATACGCAGTATTTT. Its translation is CASSLGLAGGTDTQYF.

This clonotype is medium-sized. As an off-target read in a library built for alpha chains, this beta chain has a frequency of little significance. V gene TRBV4-1 combines with J gene TRBJ2-3; TRBD2 might be the D (6 bases). Germline CDR1 is MGHRA and CDR2 is YSYEKL. Trimming removed 4 bases from V and 4 bases from J, with 9 bases in between. The CDR3 runs 13 residues. CDR3 protein: CASSPPGADTQYF. The CDR3 region has the DNA TGCGCCAGCAGCCCCCCGGGGGCAGATACGCAGTATTTT.

This clonotype showed up many times. As an off-target read in a library built for alpha chains, this beta chain has a frequency of little significance. The rearrangement links TRBV5-1 to TRBJ2-3; no reliable D call. The CDR3 is made up of 14 amino acids. V lost 2 bases and J lost 2, with 9 bases in between. Looked up from germline, CDR1 is SGHRS and CDR2 is YFSETQ. DNA of the CDR3: TGCGCCAGCAGCTTACGCCCAGACACAGATACGCAGTATTTT. It specifies CASSLRPDTDTQYF.

This clonotype showed up many times. This beta chain appears as a stray read in a library generated for alpha chains; its size is not informative. The chain recombines TRBV28 with TRBJ2-5, with a possible D match to TRBD2 (6 bases). This CDR3 comprises 15 residues. The V gene's germline CDR1 is MDHEN and CDR2 SYDVKM. V was cut by 2 bases and J by 3 bases, with 13 bases left in between. CDR3 coding DNA: TGTGCCAGCAGTTTAGGGGCGCGGGACGAAGAGACCCAGTACTTC. Translating gives CASSLGARDEETQYF.

This clonotype was recorded many times. This beta chain appears as a stray read in a library generated for alpha chains; its size is not informative. The V and J genes are TRBV20-1 and TRBJ2-3; 7 positions match TRBD1. The CDR3 is 13 residues long. V was pared by 5 bases and J by 1 base, with 3 bases of the junction left unmatched. Germline CDR1 reads DFQATT; CDR2 reads SNEGSKA (reference sequence). CDR3: CSALGQGTDTQYF. CDR3 nucleotides: TGCAGTGCTTTAGGACAGGGCACAGATACGCAGTATTTT.

This clonotype was observed many times. This beta chain came through as a stray read in a library set up for alpha chains, and its size says little. The V call is TRBV5-6, the J call TRBJ1-5, with D uncertain. The germline CDR1 and CDR2 sequences are SGHDT and YYEEEE. V lost 1 base, J lost 2 bases, and 16 bases lay in between. The CDR3 is made up of 17 amino acids. The CDR3 DNA reads as TGTGCCAGCAGCTTGTCCGGGAAGTCGAGCGGCAATCAGCCCCAGCATTTT. Translation gives CASSLSGKSSGNQPQHF.

This clonotype is judged medium-sized. The library was prepared for alpha chains; this beta chain is a stray read, so its frequency means little. CDR3 region: CASSPRMDSPLHF. The CDR3 DNA sequence: TGTGCCAGCAGCCCGCGAATGGATTCACCCCTCCACTTT. The rearrangement uses TRBV7-2 and TRBJ1-6; D gene unclear. Trimming shortened V by 5 bases and J by 8 bases, and 10 bases separated the two germline ends. CDR1 is SGHTA, CDR2 FQGNSA, per germline. The CDR3 is made up of 13 amino acids.

This clonotype was picked up a small number of times. The library was prepared for alpha chains; this beta chain is a stray read, so its frequency means little. The chain is built from TRBV20-1 and TRBJ2-7, with D perhaps matching TRBD1 (7 bases). V was shortened by 6 bases and J by 6 bases, with 18 bases between the two germline ends. The germline V gene encodes CDR1 DFQATT and CDR2 SNEGSKA (reference sequence). CDR3 length: 13 residues. The DNA for the CDR3 is TGCAGTGCCATAAGGGGGCGGGATGGCGAGCAGTACTTC. Translating gives CSAIRGRDGEQYF.